These 16 T cell receptor beta chains came from one sample sequenced in a study of T-cell reconstitution after alpha-beta-depleted transplantation in children. Library preparation (for TCRbeta) was performed with unique molecular identifiers. TCRdb reprocessed the PCR reads via MiXCR and lists one record per CDR3 protein. The sample contains 350,000 to 400,000 distinct CDR3 sequences, roughly 22% of which appear only once. The input for sequencing was PBMCs from the stem cell graft donor, taken from the stem cell graft. Receptor source: a human donor who donated a stem cell graft to a child with acute myeloid leukemia.

This clonotype has a handful of counts. This chain joins TRBV5-1 and TRBJ2-2, with 8 positions matching TRBD2. The ends lost 4 bases at V and 3 bases at J; junction bases unmatched: 5. Germline CDR1 is SGHRS and CDR2 is YFSETQ. CDR3 length: 15 residues. This CDR3 reads CASSPAAGDTGELFF. CDR3 in DNA: TGCGCCAGCAGCCCTGCAGCGGGAGACACCGGGGAGCTGTTTTTT.

This clonotype showed up just a few times. This chain uses TRBV24-1 with TRBJ2-5, with D possibly TRBD1 on 6 matching bases. The CDR3 contains 16 residues. Germline assignment: CDR1 KGHDR and CDR2 SFDVKD. The ends were cut back, 4 bases at V and 5 bases at J, with 19 bases in the middle. This CDR3 is CATSDPPSGARETQYF. As DNA, the CDR3 is TGTGCCACCAGTGACCCTCCCTCAGGGGCACGGGAGACCCAGTACTTC.

This clonotype showed up many times. The genes are TRBV9 and TRBJ2-4; the D gene is possibly TRBD2 (6 bases). Per the germline V gene, CDR1 is SGDLS and CDR2 is YYNGEE. This CDR3 comprises 15 residues. V gave up 0 bases and J gave up 3 bases, with 10 bases separating them. The CDR3, as DNA: TGTGCCAGCAGCGTAGAGGGAGGTTACAAAAACATTCAGTACTTC. As protein: CASSVEGGYKNIQYF.

This clonotype was seen at least ten times. The chain combines TRBV14 with TRBJ2-7; the match to TRBD2 covers 10 bases. V gave up 2 bases and J gave up 4 bases; unmatched junction bases: 5. CDR1 and CDR2 from the germline V gene are SGHDN and FVKESK. This CDR3 is 15 amino acids long. CDR3 protein: CASSQLAGASYEQYF. Here the CDR3 DNA reads TGTGCCAGCAGCCAACTAGCGGGAGCGTCGTACGAGCAGTACTTC.

The V gene is TRBV24-1, the J gene TRBJ2-1, with 7 bases identical to TRBD2. CDR1 KGHDR and CDR2 SFDVKD come from the germline V gene. V was pared by 1 base and J by 2 bases, with 4 bases of the junction left unmatched. The CDR3 extends over 16 amino acids. The CDR3 region has the DNA TGTGCCACCAGTGATTTTAACGCGGGAGCCTACAATGAGCAGTTCTTC. Translation gives CATSDFNAGAYNEQFF.

The chain couples TRBV5-1 to TRBJ2-3; either TRBD1 or TRBD2 may supply D (5 bases each). The CDR3 runs 16 residues. V lost 4 bases to trimming and J lost 7 bases, with 22 bases between them. Germline-derived CDR1 and CDR2 are SGHRS and YFSETQ. CDR3 coding DNA: TGCGCCAGCAGCCGGGGCGGAGGACAACCACCCCATACGCAGTATTTT. This gives the protein CASSRGGGQPPHTQYF. The full variable domain, its missing parts supplied by reference TRBV5-1 and TRBJ2-3, is KAGVTQTPRYLIKTRGQQVTLSCSPISGHRSVSWYQQTPGQGLQFLFEYFSETQRNKGNFPGRFSGRQFSNSRSEMNVSTLELGDSALYLCASSRGGGQPPHTQYFGPGTRLTVL.

At least ten counts were recorded for this clonotype. The rearrangement uses TRBV29-1 and TRBJ2-2; D might be TRBD2 (6 bases). This CDR3 comprises 14 residues. CDR1 is SQVTM and CDR2 is ANQGSEA in the germline V gene. V shed 3 bases and J shed 1 base, with 9 bases lying between them. In DNA form, the CDR3 reads TGCAGCGTTGAGCGCGGGAAGAACACCGGGGAGCTGTTTTTT. Translating it yields CSVERGKNTGELFF.

This clonotype came up many times. The rearrangement joins TRBV27 to TRBJ2-1, with D unclear. Germline CDR1 reads MNHEY; CDR2 reads SMNVEV (reference sequence). CDR3 size: 14 residues. Trimming shortened V by 2 bases and J by 0 bases, and 5 bases separated the two germline ends. The CDR3 loop reads CASSLGSSYNEQFF. The CDR3 DNA is TGTGCCAGCAGTTTAGGCAGCTCCTACAATGAGCAGTTCTTC.

V and J are TRBV12-3 or TRBV12-4 and TRBJ1-1; 7 positions agree with TRBD1. The CDR3 length is 14 residues. Unmatched junction bases numbered 9, after V lost 6 bases and J lost 5 bases. The CDR3 reads CASSPSQGRTEAFF. DNA of the CDR3: TGTGCCAGCAGCCCATCACAGGGGAGGACTGAAGCTTTCTTT.

This clonotype has more than one count but fewer than ten. The chain couples TRBV28 to TRBJ2-5; no definite D call. The ends were cut back, 3 bases at V and 4 bases at J, with 9 bases in the middle. The germline CDR1 and CDR2 sequences are MDHEN and SYDVKM. The length of the CDR3 is 13 residues. CDR3 in amino acids: CASSLSQRETQYF. DNA for the CDR3: TGTGCCAGCAGTTTGTCCCAGCGAGAGACCCAGTACTTC.

This clonotype has just a few counts. The chain recombines TRBV20-1 with TRBJ2-4; 7 bases are a match to TRBD2. In germline, CDR1 is DFQATT, CDR2 SNEGSKA (reference sequence). The CDR3 consists of 15 residues. V was clipped by 4 bases and J by 4 bases; unmatched bases: 10. The CDR3 bases are TGCAGTGCTATCCTACTCCAGGGAGGGAAAAACATTCAGTACTTC. Translating gives CSAILLQGGKNIQYF.

This clonotype was observed a few times. The chain links TRBV9 to TRBJ2-1; 10 bases line up with TRBD2. The CDR3 spans 16 residues. Germline CDR1 SGDLS, CDR2 YYNGEE. The junction had 14 bases not matched to a gene; V was cut back by 6 bases and J by 8 bases. Here the CDR3 DNA reads TGTGCCAGCACCCAAGACCGGCTAGCGGGAGTCGATGAGCAGTTCTTC. Translating gives CASTQDRLAGVDEQFF.

The sample holds many counts of this clonotype. The rearrangement links TRBV4-3 to TRBJ2-7; D perhaps matches TRBD2 (6 bases). The CDR3 loop spans 17 amino acids. The germline V gene has CDR1 LGHNA and CDR2 YSLEER. The V gene lost 2 bases and the J gene lost 3 bases, with 20 bases spanning the gap. The chain's CDR3 is CASSQRFAGSSYYEQYF. DNA for the CDR3: TGCGCCAGCAGCCAAAGGTTCGCCGGGAGTAGCTACTACGAGCAGTACTTC.

This clonotype was seen more than once but under ten times. The rearrangement joins TRBV25-1 to TRBJ2-7, with a possible D match to TRBD1 (6 bases). The CDR3 covers 12 residues. Trimming removed 10 bases at V and 0 bases at J, with 10 bases between. Germline CDR1 is MGHDK and CDR2 is SYGVNS. For the CDR3, the DNA is TGTGCCACCACGACAGGCTCCTACGAGCAGTACTTC. It codes for CATTTGSYEQYF.

This clonotype was detected a few times. The chain has TRBV20-1 and TRBJ1-2, with D possibly matching TRBD1 (5 bases). The CDR3 is made up of 12 amino acids. V was pared by 4 bases and J by 8 bases, with 14 bases between. The germline gives CDR1 DFQATT, CDR2 SNEGSKA (reference sequence). This chain's CDR3 is CSANQGTRGYTF. CDR3 nucleotides: TGCAGTGCTAATCAGGGAACCAGGGGCTACACCTTC.

This clonotype was seen many times. This chain links TRBV20-1 with TRBJ2-7; 14 bases align to TRBD2. The CDR3 loop spans 18 amino acids. The germline CDR1 and CDR2 sequences are DFQATT and SNEGSKA (reference sequence). The V and J ends lost 5 bases and 0 bases, in that order; junction bases with no gene match: 12. This chain's CDR3 is CSAPRLAGGPRGSYEQYF. The DNA for the CDR3 is TGCAGTGCTCCTAGACTAGCGGGAGGGCCACGGGGCTCCTACGAGCAGTACTTC.